This T cell receptor (beta chain) is from a study of cytomegalovirus exposure and HLA in healthy donors. Study results and caveats: Reports credit the classifier with highly specific, highly sensitive diagnosis of cytomegalovirus status. In vitro experiments confirmed that a few CMV-associated chains were specific for CMV antigens.

This PCR relied on a set of 60 Vbeta primers and 13 Jbeta primers. Sequencing used immunoSEQ multiplex PCR; TCRdb keeps in-frame clones, though not all of them. The sample shows some 240,000 clones, over 90% of them seen only once. Comments on this clone: Antigen unknown.

Germline loops: CDR1 MNHNS, CDR2 SASEGT. Trimming took 5 bases from V and 6 from J, leaving 8 bases between them. This CDR3 comprises 12 residues. The chain joins TRBV6-1 to TRBJ1-5; D gene unclear. This receptor was obtained from a girl between 2 and 10 years old in good health and CMV-seronegative. Sequencing used PBMCs. The CDR3 sequence is CASSPPGQPQHF. DNA of the CDR3: TGTGCCAGCAGTCCACCGGGTCAGCCCCAGCATTTT.